The rows below give T cell receptor beta chains drawn from one sample of a study of neurological immune-mediated disorders. MiXCR, applied by TCRdb to the 5' RACE reads, yields one record per CDR3 protein. The sample contains 26,000 or so distinct CDR3 sequences, around 12% of which appear only once. The source material was PBMCs. All receptors come from a man aged 55 to 70 in good health. Both conserved end residues are part of each CDR3. The D gene is left open where the match is weak. Clone size is stated in some rows and not others, as once, few, many or a class when expanded.

V gene	D gene	J gene	clone size	CDR3 protein	CDR3 DNA
TRBV7-7	.	TRBJ2-1	many	CASSLDGLGEQFF	TGTGCTAGCAGCCTGGACGGCCTTGGTGAGCAGTTCTTC
TRBV12-3/TRBV12-4	.	TRBJ1-5	.	CASSTHPEPQHF	TGTGCCAGCAGTACCCATCCCGAGCCCCAGCATTTT
TRBV2	TRBD2	TRBJ2-7	many	CASKTTSGGMSSYEQYF	TGTGCCAGCAAGACGACTAGCGGGGGGATGAGCTCCTACGAGCAGTACTTC
TRBV5-1	TRBD1	TRBJ2-7	.	CASSLEGQAYEQYF	TGCGCCAGCAGCTTGGAGGGACAGGCCTACGAGCAGTACTTC
TRBV7-2	.	TRBJ2-7	many	CASSLDSLAYEQYF	TGTGCCAGCAGCTTAGATTCCCTGGCCTACGAGCAGTACTTC
TRBV28	.	TRBJ2-2	many	CASRESGTGELFF	TGTGCCAGCAGGGAAAGTGGGACCGGGGAGCTGTTTTTT
TRBV7-2	.	TRBJ2-1	many	CASSFGGINYNEQFF	TGTGCCAGCAGTTTCGGAGGAATTAACTACAATGAGCAGTTCTTC
TRBV12-3/TRBV12-4	.	TRBJ2-2	many	CASSYESTGELFF	TGTGCCAGCAGTTACGAGTCTACCGGGGAGCTGTTTTTT
TRBV29-1	TRBD1	TRBJ1-2	many	CSVAPVQGGWGYGYTF	TGCAGCGTTGCACCTGTTCAAGGGGGCTGGGGCTATGGCTACACCTTC
TRBV6-2/TRBV6-3	.	TRBJ1-2	.	CASARDSGSGYTF	TGTGCCAGTGCTCGAGACAGTGGTTCCGGCTACACCTTC
TRBV6-5	.	TRBJ2-3	few	CASRLQHTQYF	TGTGCCAGCCGCCTTCAGCATACGCAGTATTTT
TRBV18	.	TRBJ2-5	few	CASSPSHETQYF	TGTGCCAGCTCTCCTTCTCACGAGACCCAGTACTTC
TRBV4-2	.	TRBJ2-5	medium-sized	CASSQGRQETQYF	TGTGCCAGCAGCCAGGGCCGACAAGAGACCCAGTACTTC
TRBV7-8	.	TRBJ1-5	many	CASSPGNQPQHF	TGTGCCAGCAGCCCTGGGAATCAGCCCCAGCATTTT
TRBV7-8	.	TRBJ2-4	many	CASSPSLRGGKNIQYF	TGTGCCAGCAGCCCCTCGCTCCGAGGGGGCAAAAACATTCAGTACTTC
TRBV5-1	.	TRBJ2-5	many	CASSLTPGPQQETQYF	TGCGCCAGCAGCCTCACCCCGGGACCTCAGCAAGAGACCCAGTACTTC
TRBV27	.	TRBJ2-7	many	CASRRRQESSYEQYF	TGTGCCAGCAGACGACGACAGGAGAGCTCCTACGAGCAGTACTTC
TRBV20-1	.	TRBJ2-1	many	CSVTRDGAYNEQFF	TGCAGTGTTACCCGGGACGGTGCCTACAATGAGCAGTTCTTC
TRBV5-1	.	TRBJ1-2	many	CASSLYVSRGQHYGYTF	TGCGCCAGCAGCTTGTATGTTTCCCGGGGGCAACACTATGGCTACACCTTC
TRBV7-9	.	TRBJ2-1	many	CASSLTDSYNEQFF	TGTGCCAGCAGCCTAACGGACAGCTACAATGAGCAGTTCTTC
TRBV6-5	.	TRBJ2-6	many	CASSYSRSGANVLTF	TGTGCCAGCAGTTACTCACGCTCTGGGGCCAACGTCCTGACTTTC
TRBV29-1	TRBD1	TRBJ2-7	many	CSVHRGNSEQYF	TGCAGCGTGCACAGGGGAAATAGCGAGCAGTACTTC
TRBV12-3/TRBV12-4	.	TRBJ1-2	many	CASTKGGESSRAYGYTF	TGTGCCAGCACGAAGGGGGGAGAGAGTAGTAGGGCCTATGGCTACACCTTC
TRBV5-1	TRBD1	TRBJ1-4	many	CASRGGGPTNEKLFF	TGCGCCAGCAGAGGGGGCGGACCAACTAATGAAAAACTGTTTTTT
TRBV3-1	TRBD1	TRBJ1-1	.	CARSSNYGQGGTEAFF	TGTGCCAGAAGCAGCAATTATGGACAGGGAGGCACTGAAGCTTTCTTT
TRBV4-3	.	TRBJ2-7	.	CASSLDLSREQYF	TGCGCCAGCAGCCTAGATCTGTCGCGCGAGCAGTACTTC
TRBV20-1	.	TRBJ1-3	many	CSAEGAGNTIYF	TGCAGTGCTGAGGGGGCTGGAAACACCATATATTTT
TRBV3-1	TRBD1	TRBJ2-7	many	CASSQGWTGGSYEQYF	TGTGCCAGCAGCCAAGGTTGGACAGGGGGGTCCTACGAGCAGTACTTC
TRBV10-2	.	TRBJ1-6	many	CASLGRPSSYNSPLHF	TGCGCCAGCTTGGGCAGGCCGAGCTCCTATAATTCACCCCTCCACTTT
TRBV6-2/TRBV6-3	.	TRBJ2-2	medium-sized	CASSYSGNTGELFF	TGTGCCAGCTCCTACTCCGGGAACACCGGGGAGCTGTTTTTT
TRBV28	TRBD1	TRBJ2-3	medium-sized	CASSLPGQGIWSDTQYF	TGTGCCAGCAGTTTACCCGGACAGGGCATTTGGTCAGATACGCAGTATTTT
TRBV5-1	.	TRBJ1-1	few	CASSFDPWFVINTEAFF	TGCGCCAGCAGCTTTGACCCCTGGTTCGTAATTAACACTGAAGCTTTCTTT
TRBV6-5	.	TRBJ1-6	many	CASREYGSPLHF	TGTGCCAGCAGGGAATACGGTTCACCCCTCCACTTT